The T cell receptor (beta chain) under discussion was sequenced for a study of shared clonotypes between healthy human individuals (dated by TCRdb to 2019 to 2021). For the study in its entirety: Two women and a few men aged 18 to 49 years were included in the cohort. For each donor, CD4 naive and CD4 memory were each run on three plates, CD8 naive on two plates, and CD8 memory on one plate. To increase sequencing depth and limit assay-specific biases, TCR repertoire library preparation and sequencing were carried out by different laboratories using diverse techniques. Leukapheresis yielded between about 0.94 and 8.9 billion PBMCs per donor. To estimate repertoire size and how much clonotype sharing occurs between individuals, the study deeply sequenced the blood TCR repertoires of several healthy adults. Broader findings and caveats from the paper: The genetic and exposure-history diversity represented was limited by the small number of donors. Naive subsets generally had larger estimated clonotype richness than memory subsets did. Sharing across four donors was observed for roughly 5.4% of naive CD4, 3% to 4% of naive CD8, over 2% of memory CD4, and roughly 0.4% of memory CD8 clonotypes. Based on pairwise subsampling, the degree of clonotype sharing among donors was expected to be affected by sequencing depth. Compared with non-shared clonotypes, clonotypes shared by all four sorted-subset donors had higher generation probabilities. Only blood was sampled, and tissue TCR repertoires likely differ from those in blood. Even with the large sequencing depth, rarefaction of the sorted-subset datasets indicated that sequencing was incomplete.

There are 17 amino acids in the CDR3, from cysteine to phenylalanine inclusive. Of all the DNA, just the CDR3 is kept, 51 bases in frame from base 1. V loses 3 bases at its end and J loses 5 bases; junction bases beyond the gene matches: 15. CDR1 and CDR2, looked up from the germline V gene, are SGDLS and YYNGEE. The donors were healthy, HIV-negative adults who had no recently reported acute infections or vaccinations. Only Caucasian adults living in Nashville, Tennessee, USA were represented among the donors. CD8 memory samples consisted of magnetically selected CD45RO+ cells combined with CCR7-negative CD45RA+ effector memory (TemRA) cells. Blood was collected by leukapheresis, and PBMCs were isolated by Ficoll-Histopaque density gradient centrifugation and then cryopreserved in liquid nitrogen vapor phase. Analytical flow cytometry was used to check the purity and quantity of each magnetically sorted T cell population. Genomic DNA was isolated from every sorted fraction and measured by UV absorbance on a Nanodrop 2000c.

Using the deep immunoSEQ assay, multiplex PCR amplified TCR CDR3 regions from genomic DNA. Extracted genomic DNA from each cell subset was spread evenly across all wells of several immunoSEQ 96-well plates, with each plate serving as a replicate. For sorted subsets, 200 to 250 ng of genomic DNA, equivalent to 30,000 or so T cell genomes, went into each replicate PCR. The purified libraries were quantified using a Qubit 3.0 fluorometer, sized with a Bioanalyzer 2100, and then quantified again using the KAPA Library Quantification kit. Every immunoSEQ 96-well plate was sequenced on a separate single-read 150-cycle Illumina NextSeq 550 flow cell. On the study's bioinformatics: The immunoSEQ output contained only junctional sequences without quality scores, so filtering could not match that applied to full-length reads. To assign V/J genes and CDR3, sequences were annotated using PyIR, a Python wrapper for IgBLAST v1.9, with IMGT germline references. Reads were removed for weak V/J assignments (E-value above 1e-6), missing CDR3, stop codons, out-of-frame junctions, or ambiguous translated residues. V3J clonotypes were defined by identical inferred V gene, J gene, and CDR3 amino acid sequence. The percentage overlap between two repertoires was calculated by dividing the number of shared unique clonotypes by the size of the smaller repertoire. Repertoire richness was assessed with RTK rarefaction, the Chao1 estimator, and Recon v2.1 estimates of unobserved clonotypes. Generation probabilities for all TCRbeta clonotypes obtained by the gDNA method from several donors were computed using OLGA. TCRdb's version of the immuneACCESS table is confined to in-frame rearrangements and falls short of the full clone set. An unresolved V gene accounts for under half of the shortfall where checked; the remainder is of unknown origin. V, J and clone size derive from that table, while D and trimming were established from the DNA sequence. Across this sample there are 90,000 to 120,000 clones, with approximately 70% seen only once. About 24% of the sample is in the top ten clones.

This clone was counted once. Its antigen is currently not known. The record has no base qualities; no much larger clone is one base away. Sample: memory CD8+ T cells sorted from blood. The cell subset or site label of this sample denotes: CD45RO+ cells pooled with CCR7-negative TemRA cells. The chain uses TRBV9 and TRBJ2-5; the junction holds 8 bases that match TRBD2. The source is a woman aged 30 to 39 in good health. The CDR3 region has the sequence CASSDMSGRTPWETQYF. The nucleotide sequence is TGTGCCAGCAGCGACATGAGCGGGAGAACCCCATGGGAGACCCAGTACTTC. Where the CDR3 stops, the reference TRBV9 and TRBJ2-5 genes take over; the full variable domain is DSGVTQTPKHLITATGQRVTLRCSPRSGDLSVYWYQQSLDQGLQFLIQYYNGEERAKGNILERFSAQQFPDLHSELNLSSLELGDSALYFCASSDMSGRTPWETQYFGPGTRLLVL.